The 3 T cell receptor beta chains in this list originate from one sample, sequenced in a study of T cells in Graves' hyperthyroidism and ophthalmopathy. The CDR3 regions of TCR beta were amplified from RNA transcripts. TCR CDR3 regions were first amplified by RT-PCR with HTBI primers. TCRdb ran MiXCR on the multiplex PCR reads and lists one entry per CDR3 protein. The sample includes 400,000 to 500,000 distinct CDR3 sequences, roughly 14% of them seen just once. The sample comprised blood. Every receptor here comes from a man younger than 30 with Graves' ophthalmopathy.

This clonotype has ten or more counts. V and J are TRBV3-1 and TRBJ1-5; 7 bases are shared with TRBD1. There are 16 residues in the CDR3. Germline V gives CDR1 LGHDT, CDR2 YNNKEL (reference sequence). V trimming: 1 base; J trimming: 3 bases; junction bases outside the gene matches: 6. As DNA, the CDR3 is TGTGCCAGCAGCCAAGCGACAGGGCTACCCAATCAGCCCCAGCATTTT. This encodes CASSQATGLPNQPQHF.

This clonotype has ten or more counts. The CDR3 sequence: CASSLGIAAEAFF. The CDR3 coding sequence is TGTGCCAGCAGCCTGGGGATTGCCGCTGAAGCTTTCTTT. The rearrangement links TRBV11-3 to TRBJ1-1, with D unclear. Germline lookup yields CDR1 SGHNT and CDR2 YENEEA. The ends were cut back, 5 bases at V and 6 bases at J, with 13 bases in the middle. The CDR3 spans 13 residues.

The sample holds many counts of this clonotype. The J gene is TRBJ2-1, the V gene TRBV20-1, with a possible D match to TRBD2 (5 bases). The germline V gene has CDR1 DFQATT and CDR2 SNEGSKA (reference sequence). CDR3 length equals 15 residues. The V gene lost 6 bases and the J gene lost 0 bases, with 15 bases spanning the gap. The CDR3 DNA is TGCAGTGCCAAGAGGACTCAACTCTCCTACAATGAGCAGTTCTTC. Amino acid sequence: CSAKRTQLSYNEQFF.